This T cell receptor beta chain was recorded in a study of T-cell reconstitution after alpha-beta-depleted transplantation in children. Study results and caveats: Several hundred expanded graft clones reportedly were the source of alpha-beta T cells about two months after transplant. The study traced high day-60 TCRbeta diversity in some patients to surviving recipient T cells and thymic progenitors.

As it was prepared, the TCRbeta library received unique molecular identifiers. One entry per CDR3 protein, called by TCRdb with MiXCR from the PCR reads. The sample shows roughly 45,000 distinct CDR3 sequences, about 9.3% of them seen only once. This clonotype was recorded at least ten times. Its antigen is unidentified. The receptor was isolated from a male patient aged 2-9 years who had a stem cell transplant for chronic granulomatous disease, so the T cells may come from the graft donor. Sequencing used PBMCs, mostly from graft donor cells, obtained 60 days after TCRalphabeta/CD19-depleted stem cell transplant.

CDR3 loop: CSARDHWSGASYEQYF. CDR3 bases: TGCAGTGCTAGAGATCACTGGTCAGGGGCCTCCTACGAGCAGTACTTC. The chain joins TRBV20-1 to TRBJ2-7, with a tentative D call TRBD1 (6 bases). This CDR3 region has 16 residues. V was trimmed by 0 bases and J by 0 bases, leaving 15 bases between them. Germline V gene lookup returns CDR1 DFQATT and CDR2 SNEGSKA (reference sequence).